The entry below describes one T cell receptor (beta chain). This sample's TCRbeta library carried unique molecular identifier barcodes. MiXCR, run by TCRdb on the PCR reads, gives a single entry per CDR3 protein. The sample has roughly 300,000 distinct CDR3 sequences, around a tenth seen once. These data originate in a study of T-cell reconstitution after alpha-beta-depleted transplantation in children. The V gene's germline CDR1 is LNHNV and CDR2 YYDKDF (reference sequence). Germline trimming cut 3 bases from V and 7 bases from J; bases unmatched to any gene: 11. There are 17 residues in the CDR3. This clonotype was obtained from a male patient between 2 and 10 years old who had a stem cell transplant for chronic granulomatous disease, so the T cells may come from the graft donor. This sequence joins TRBV15 and TRBJ2-1, with TRBD2 matching 11 bases. Here the sequenced sample was peripheral blood, taken 180 days after TCRalphabeta/CD19-depleted stem cell transplant. CDR3 sequence: CATSRGLSGGAANEQFF. The CDR3 DNA reads TGTGCCACCAGCAGGGGCCTTAGCGGGGGGGCAGCGAATGAGCAGTTCTTC.